Listed below are T cell receptor beta chains from one sample, sequenced in a study of neoadjuvant anti-PD-1 for oral cavity cancer. Profiled with immunoSEQ multiplex PCR; TCRdb holds only in-frame clones, not every one. In the table there are under 85,000 clones, about 84% of which are singletons. Sequencing was performed on PBMCs, taken before nivolumab (anti-PD-1) treatment. The receptors come from a person aged 40 to 85 with oral cavity squamous cell carcinoma. Each CDR3 is given with its conserved first and last residue. D genes are given only for firm matches. Clone size appears in some rows only: once, few, many, or a class for an expanded clone.

CDR3 protein,CDR3 DNA,V gene,J gene,clone size,D gene
CASSEGALGEKLFF,TGTGCCAGCAGCGAGGGAGCGTTAGGTGAAAAACTGTTTTTT,TRBV5-8,TRBJ1-4,once,.
CASRIGGGGRELFF,TGTGCCAGCAGGATCGGAGGGGGTGGCCGGGAGCTGTTTTTT,TRBV13,TRBJ2-2,.,.
CASSLGQSLNTEAFF,TGCGCCAGCAGCTTGGGTCAGTCTTTGAACACTGAAGCTTTCTTT,TRBV5-1,TRBJ1-1,.,.
CASSASRDRGFLNTEAFF,TGTGCCAGCAGTGCCAGTCGGGACAGGGGTTTCCTGAACACTGAAGCTTTCTTT,TRBV6-1,TRBJ1-1,once,TRBD1
CASSIDVQPGETQYF,TGTGCCAGTAGTATAGATGTACAACCGGGAGAGACCCAGTACTTC,TRBV19,TRBJ2-5,.,.
CASSLQGLSPLYEQYF,TGCGCCAGCAGCTTACAGGGTCTATCCCCCCTCTACGAGCAGTACTTC,TRBV5-1,TRBJ2-7,.,.
CAWSIRDREYF,TGTGCCTGGAGTATAAGGGACAGGGAGTACTTC,TRBV30,TRBJ2-7,.,TRBD1
CASKDRDYGYTF,TGTGCCAGCAAAGACCGAGACTATGGCTACACCTTC,TRBV27,TRBJ1-2,.,.
CASSLRTGQETQYF,TGTGCCAGCAGCCTTCGGACAGGCCAAGAGACCCAGTACTTC,TRBV7-9,TRBJ2-5,.,TRBD1
CASIGRQGADEQYF,TGTGCCAGCATCGGCCGGCAGGGGGCAGACGAGCAGTACTTC,TRBV6-1,TRBJ2-7,few,TRBD1
CASSASGQGDYEQYF,TGTGCCAGCAGCGCCTCGGGACAGGGCGACTACGAGCAGTACTTC,TRBV2,TRBJ2-7,.,TRBD1
CASRGGNSYEQYF,TGTGCCAGCAGGGGCGGAAACTCCTACGAGCAGTACTTC,TRBV2,TRBJ2-7,once,.
CASAGDRVLYEQFF,TGTGCCAGCGCGGGGGACAGGGTTCTATATGAGCAGTTCTTC,TRBV6-6,TRBJ2-1,.,TRBD1
CAWTLQRGKLFF,TGTGCCTGGACCCTACAGCGCGGAAAACTGTTTTTT,TRBV30,TRBJ1-4,.,.
CASSYVSASAYEQYF,TGTGCCAGCAGTTACGTGTCAGCCTCGGCCTACGAGCAGTACTTC,TRBV6-5,TRBJ2-7,.,.
CASRILADEQFF,TGTGCCAGCAGAATTTTAGCGGATGAGCAGTTCTTC,TRBV2,TRBJ2-1,.,.
CAWSRGPRVGLFF,TGTGCCTGGAGTAGGGGCCCCCGCGTGGGGCTGTTTTTT,TRBV30,TRBJ1-4,once,.
CASSDPSGRSYEQYF,TGCGCCAGCAGTGACCCTAGCGGCCGCTCCTACGAGCAGTACTTC,TRBV10-2,TRBJ2-7,.,TRBD2
CASSLNFRSEAFF,TGTGCCAGCAGCTTAAATTTCCGGTCTGAAGCTTTCTTT,TRBV7-2,TRBJ1-1,.,.
CAISEPGRRGLQNNEQFF,TGTGCCATCAGTGAGCCCGGTAGAAGGGGACTACAGAACAATGAGCAGTTCTTC,TRBV10-3,TRBJ2-1,.,TRBD2
CASQGDAGSGVQYF,TGCGCCAGTCAGGGGGACGCGGGGTCCGGAGTCCAGTACTTC,TRBV10-1,TRBJ2-5,.,.
CASSIYNEQFF,TGTGCCAGCAGTATCTACAATGAGCAGTTCTTC,TRBV6-1,TRBJ2-1,.,.
CASSLRWSEQFF,TGTGCCAGCAGCTTAAGGTGGAGTGAGCAGTTCTTC,TRBV11-3,TRBJ2-1,few,.
CASSYSGNNEQFF,TGTGCCAGCAGCTATAGCGGTAACAATGAGCAGTTCTTC,TRBV9,TRBJ2-1,.,.
CAWSVQGRGTEAFF,TGTGCCTGGAGTGTACAGGGAAGGGGAACTGAAGCTTTCTTT,TRBV30,TRBJ1-1,.,.
CASSSSVNTGELFF,TGCGCCAGCAGCTCTAGCGTGAACACCGGGGAGCTGTTTTTT,TRBV5-1,TRBJ2-2,.,.
CASSYFSGSQETQYF,TGTGCCAGCAGTTACTTCTCCGGGTCCCAAGAGACCCAGTACTTC,TRBV6-5,TRBJ2-5,.,.
CASSQLQGQGGYTF,TGTGCCAGCAGCCAACTACAGGGACAAGGCGGCTACACCTTC,TRBV6-5,TRBJ1-2,.,.
CASSSAVGTLNQPQHF,TGTGCCAGCAGTTCCGCCGTTGGGACGCTCAATCAGCCCCAGCATTTT,TRBV6-5,TRBJ1-5,.,.
CASSPRTSGATDTQYF,TGTGCCAGCAGTCCCCGGACTAGCGGGGCCACAGATACGCAGTATTTT,TRBV2,TRBJ2-3,.,TRBD2
CASSEDRAQETQYF,TGCGCCAGCAGTGAGGACAGGGCCCAAGAGACCCAGTACTTC,TRBV10-1,TRBJ2-5,.,TRBD1
CASMSGDYNEQFF,TGCGCCAGCATGAGCGGAGACTACAATGAGCAGTTCTTC,TRBV10-2,TRBJ2-1,.,.
CASSDRGKGQPQHF,TGTGCCAGCAGCGACCGGGGGAAGGGACAGCCCCAGCATTTT,TRBV27,TRBJ1-5,.,.
CASSPRTGLATEAFF,TGTGCCAGCAGCCCCCGGACAGGTTTAGCCACTGAAGCTTTCTTT,TRBV7-8,TRBJ1-1,.,TRBD1
CASSLVGGRALTDTQYF,TGCGCCAGCAGCTTGGTGGGCGGGAGGGCCTTAACAGATACGCAGTATTTT,TRBV5-1,TRBJ2-3,.,TRBD2
CASSRRGGSSYNEQFF,TGTGCCAGCAGCCGACGAGGGGGGAGCTCCTACAATGAGCAGTTCTTC,TRBV11-3,TRBJ2-1,.,.
CASSLYGPNEQYF,TGTGCCAGCAGCTTGTACGGGCCTAACGAGCAGTACTTC,TRBV5-4,TRBJ2-7,few,.
CASSANGRQEKLFF,TGTGCCAGCAGCGCTAACGGGAGGCAGGAAAAACTGTTTTTT,TRBV9,TRBJ1-4,.,.
CASSPDREGGELFF,TGCGCCAGCAGCCCGGACAGGGAGGGCGGGGAGCTGTTTTTT,TRBV5-1,TRBJ2-2,.,.
CARSLVAAKPLYEQYF,TGTGCCAGAAGCTTAGTTGCGGCCAAACCCCTCTACGAGCAGTACTTC,TRBV5-3,TRBJ2-7,.,.
CASRGTTGYGDEQFF,TGTGCCAGCAGGGGCACCACAGGGTATGGGGATGAGCAGTTCTTC,TRBV25-1,TRBJ2-1,few,.
CASLGTVCEAFF,TGCGCCAGCCTCGGGACAGTGTGTGAAGCTTTCTTT,TRBV10-1,TRBJ1-1,.,TRBD1
CASSLTGGYQPQHF,TGTGCCAGCAGCTTGACAGGGGGCTATCAGCCCCAGCATTTT,TRBV2,TRBJ1-5,few,TRBD1
CASSPGPNTEAFF,TGTGCCAGCAGCCCTGGGCCAAACACTGAAGCTTTCTTT,TRBV14,TRBJ1-1,.,.
CASSLSQGYYEQYF,TGTGCCAGCAGCCTCAGCCAGGGTTACTACGAGCAGTACTTC,TRBV6-5,TRBJ2-7,.,.